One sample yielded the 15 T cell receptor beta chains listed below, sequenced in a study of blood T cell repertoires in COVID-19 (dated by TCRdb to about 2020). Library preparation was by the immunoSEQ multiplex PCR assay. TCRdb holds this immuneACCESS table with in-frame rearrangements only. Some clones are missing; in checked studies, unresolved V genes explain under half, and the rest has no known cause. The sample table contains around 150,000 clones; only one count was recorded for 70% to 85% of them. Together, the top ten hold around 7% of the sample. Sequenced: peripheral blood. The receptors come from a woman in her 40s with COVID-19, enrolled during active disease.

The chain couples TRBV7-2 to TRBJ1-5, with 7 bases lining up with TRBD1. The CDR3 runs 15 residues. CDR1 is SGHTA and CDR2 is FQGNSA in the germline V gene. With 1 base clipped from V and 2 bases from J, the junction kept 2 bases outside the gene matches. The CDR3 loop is CASSLGGQGNQPQHF. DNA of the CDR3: TGTGCCAGCAGCTTAGGCGGACAGGGCAATCAGCCCCAGCATTTT.

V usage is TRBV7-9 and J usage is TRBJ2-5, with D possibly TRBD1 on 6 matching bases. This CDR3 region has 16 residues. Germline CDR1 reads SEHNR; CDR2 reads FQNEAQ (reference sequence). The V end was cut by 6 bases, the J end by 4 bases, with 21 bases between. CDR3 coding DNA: TGTGCCAGCAGTTCGAAAGTCTCAGGGGTGGGAGAGACCCAGTACTTC. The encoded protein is CASSSKVSGVGETQYF. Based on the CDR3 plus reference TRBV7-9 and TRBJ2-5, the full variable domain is DTGVSQNPRHKITKRGQNVTFRCDPISEHNRLYWYRQTLGQGPEFLTYFQNEAQLEKSRLLSDRFSAERPKGSFSTLEIQRTEQGDSAMYLCASSSKVSGVGETQYFGPGTRLLVL.

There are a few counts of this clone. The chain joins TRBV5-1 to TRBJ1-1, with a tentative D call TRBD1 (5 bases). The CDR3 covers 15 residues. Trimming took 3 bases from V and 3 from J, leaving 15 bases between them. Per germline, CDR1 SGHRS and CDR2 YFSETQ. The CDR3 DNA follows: TGCGCCAGCAGCTCCCTAGACTCGGGGGACACTGAAGCTTTCTTT. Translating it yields CASSSLDSGDTEAFF.

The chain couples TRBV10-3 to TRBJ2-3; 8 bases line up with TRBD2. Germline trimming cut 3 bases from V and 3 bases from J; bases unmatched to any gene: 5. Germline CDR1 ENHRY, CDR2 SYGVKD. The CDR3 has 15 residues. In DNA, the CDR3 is TGTGCCATCAGTGATCCGGGACTAGAGACAGATACGCAGTATTTT. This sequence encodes CAISDPGLETDTQYF.

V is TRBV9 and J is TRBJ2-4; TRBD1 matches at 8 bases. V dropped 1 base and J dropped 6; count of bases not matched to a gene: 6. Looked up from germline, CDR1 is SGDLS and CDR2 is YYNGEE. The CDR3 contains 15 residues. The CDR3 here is CASSVTGQGTNIQYF. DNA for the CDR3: TGTGCCAGCAGCGTAACCGGACAGGGAACAAACATTCAGTACTTC.

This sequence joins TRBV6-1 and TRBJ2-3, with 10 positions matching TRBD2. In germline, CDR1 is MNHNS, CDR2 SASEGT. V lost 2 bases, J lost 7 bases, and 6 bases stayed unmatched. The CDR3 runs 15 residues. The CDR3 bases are TGTGCCAGCAGTGAAAGCGGGGGGGCCAAAAATACGCAGTATTTT. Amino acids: CASSESGGAKNTQYF.

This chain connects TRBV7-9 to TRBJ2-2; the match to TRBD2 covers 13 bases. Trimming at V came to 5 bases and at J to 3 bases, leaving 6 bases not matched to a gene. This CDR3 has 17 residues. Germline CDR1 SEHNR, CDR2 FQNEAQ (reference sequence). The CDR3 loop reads CASSRGLAGTYTGELFF. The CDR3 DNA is TGTGCCAGCAGCCGGGGACTAGCGGGGACCTACACCGGGGAGCTGTTTTTT.

The CDR3 coding sequence is TGTGCCAGCAGCCAAGATCCCAGCGGGGGGTCTACTAGCACAGATACGCAGTATTTT. Its translation is CASSQDPSGGSTSTDTQYF. The chain has TRBV4-2 and TRBJ2-3; 9 bases align to TRBD2. CDR1 is LGHNA, CDR2 YNFKEQ, per germline. J was trimmed by 0 bases and V by 0 bases; bases with no gene match: 10. The CDR3 length is 19 residues.

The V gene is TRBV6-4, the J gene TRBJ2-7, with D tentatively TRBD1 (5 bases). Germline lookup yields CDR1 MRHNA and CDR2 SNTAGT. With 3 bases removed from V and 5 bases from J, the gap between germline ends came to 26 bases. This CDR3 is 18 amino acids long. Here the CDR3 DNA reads TGTGCCAGCAGTGAACCCCTTGGGTTTGGGGCGGTCCCCCACGAGCAGTACTTC. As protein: CASSEPLGFGAVPHEQYF.

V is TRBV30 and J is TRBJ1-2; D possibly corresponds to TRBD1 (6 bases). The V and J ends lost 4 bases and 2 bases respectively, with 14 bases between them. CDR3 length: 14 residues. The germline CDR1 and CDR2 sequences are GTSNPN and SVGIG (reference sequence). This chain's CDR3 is CAWTAGGWNYGYTF. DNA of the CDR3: TGTGCCTGGACCGCGGGGGGCTGGAACTATGGCTACACCTTC.

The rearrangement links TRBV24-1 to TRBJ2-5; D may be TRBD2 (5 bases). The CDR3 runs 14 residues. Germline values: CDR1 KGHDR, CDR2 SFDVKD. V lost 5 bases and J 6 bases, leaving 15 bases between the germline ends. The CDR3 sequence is CATSGHEGIQTQYF. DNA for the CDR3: TGTGCCACCAGTGGCCATGAGGGTATCCAGACCCAGTACTTC.

The CDR3 spells CASSIPPDKVAFF. In DNA, the CDR3 is TGTGCCAGTAGTATCCCCCCAGACAAGGTTGCTTTCTTT. This chain uses TRBV19 with TRBJ1-1, with no clear D. This CDR3 spans 13 amino acids. Germline V CDR1 and CDR2: LNHDA, SQIVND (reference sequence). V lost 3 bases, J lost 11 bases, and 16 bases lay in between.

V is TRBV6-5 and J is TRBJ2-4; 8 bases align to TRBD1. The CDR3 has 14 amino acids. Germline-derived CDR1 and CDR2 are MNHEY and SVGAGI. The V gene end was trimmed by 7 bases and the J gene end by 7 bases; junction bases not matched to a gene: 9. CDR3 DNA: TGTGCCAGCACCACTGGACAGGGACGGAACATTCAGTACTTC. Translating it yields CASTTGQGRNIQYF.

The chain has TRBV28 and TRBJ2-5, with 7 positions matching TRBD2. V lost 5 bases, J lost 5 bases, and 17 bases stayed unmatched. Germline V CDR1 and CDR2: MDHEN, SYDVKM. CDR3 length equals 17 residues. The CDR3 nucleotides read TGTGCCAGCAGTCCGGTTGTGGGGCGGGAGCGGCGGGAGACCCAGTACTTC. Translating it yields CASSPVVGRERRETQYF. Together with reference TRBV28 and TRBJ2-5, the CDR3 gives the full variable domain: DVKVTQSSRYLVKRTGEKVFLECVQDMDHENMFWYRQDPGLGLRLIYFSYDVKMKEKGDIPEGYSVSREKKERFSLILESASTNQTSMYLCASSPVVGRERRETQYFGPGTRLLVL.

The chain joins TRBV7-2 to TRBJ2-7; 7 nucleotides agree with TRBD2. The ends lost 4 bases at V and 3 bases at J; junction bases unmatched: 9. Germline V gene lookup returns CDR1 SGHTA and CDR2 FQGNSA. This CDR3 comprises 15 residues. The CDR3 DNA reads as TGTGCCAGCAGCTCCCGGCAGGGACTACTCTACGAGCAGTACTTC. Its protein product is CASSSRQGLLYEQYF.